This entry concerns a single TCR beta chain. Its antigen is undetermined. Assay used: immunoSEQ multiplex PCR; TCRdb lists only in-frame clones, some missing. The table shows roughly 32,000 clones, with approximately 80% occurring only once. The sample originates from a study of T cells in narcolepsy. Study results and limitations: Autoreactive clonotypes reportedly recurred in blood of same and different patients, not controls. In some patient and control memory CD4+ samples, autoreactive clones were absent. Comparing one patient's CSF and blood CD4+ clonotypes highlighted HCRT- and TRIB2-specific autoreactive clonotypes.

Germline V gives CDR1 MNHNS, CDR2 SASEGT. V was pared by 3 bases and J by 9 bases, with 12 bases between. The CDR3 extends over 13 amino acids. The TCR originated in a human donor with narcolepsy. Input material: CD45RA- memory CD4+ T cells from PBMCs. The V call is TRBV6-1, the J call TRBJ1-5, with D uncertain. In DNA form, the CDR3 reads TGTGCCAGCAGTGAGTCGGGGTTTAGGCCCCAGCATTTT. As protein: CASSESGFRPQHF.